This T cell receptor (beta chain) was identified during a study of human T cells and chemical hapten exposure (TCRdb year 2021). With regard to the full study: For sensitization, 2% DPC in acetone was applied to a roughly 2 cm by roughly 2 cm area of upper inner arm skin. Weekly therapeutic DPC doses were additionally applied to the scalp of patients throughout the roughly 24-week study period. Patch testing was done on the upper back using Finn chambers containing 0.01% DPC, and results were scored after 6 days according to International Contact Dermatitis Research Group standards. The patient cohort, mostly female, included alopecia areata with under or over 50% scalp involvement, alopecia totalis and alopecia universalis. The libraries were sequenced as a pool, and the TCR yield per sample differed mostly because of small variations in library volumes within the pool. Peripheral blood TCR repertoire changes were tracked in vivo in alopecia patients during primary and secondary sensitization to the hapten diphenylcyclopropenone (DPC). Blood samples were taken from patients before sensitization (week 0) and then at 2, 6 and about 24 weeks after DPC sensitization. Blood for TCR sequencing was provided by twenty-nine alopecia patients at one to four time points (pre-sensitization, 2, 6 and 24 weeks). For every blood RNA sample, sequencing covered both the TCR alpha and TCR beta chains.

Beyond this particular receptor, the publication reports: DPC sensitization did not change how many TCRs were above 1 in 1000 frequency, and no evidence was found of alterations in global repertoire structure. All patients had alopecia, a presumed autoimmune disease, so their immune response might differ from that of healthy individuals. Expanded TCRs formed significantly more large CDR3 similarity clusters than pre-sensitization or healthy control sets, consistent with antigen-driven responses. After repeated subsampling, changes were observed in the strength of the expansion versus patch-test correlation and in the threshold at which the correlation became significant. Patch test score was positively correlated with the number of PT1 expanded TCRs, with significance at thresholds 8, 16 and 32 but not at 4.

V has 3 bases trimmed and J has 2 bases trimmed; junction bases matching no gene number 3. The cysteine opens and the phenylalanine closes a CDR3 of 15 amino acids. Solely the CDR3 DNA is kept, with 45 bases framed from the first base. The germline V gene (reference sequence) provides CDR1 LGHDT and CDR2 YNNKEL. Per the publication, the time point label means: pre-sensitization, week 0. Per the publication, the treatment or condition label means: therapeutic diphenylcyclopropenone sensitization with weekly scalp DPC. Total RNA was isolated from unfractionated whole blood collected in Tempus Blood RNA tubes. At each patch-test visit, blood was drawn before the patch test was applied. To be eligible, patients had to be aged 18 to 70, diagnosed with alopecia and judged suitable for DPC therapy, while pregnant patients were excluded. Libraries were built with RACE. TCRdb lists the instrument as NextSeq 500. During library preparation, unique molecular identifiers were attached to individual cDNA molecules so that TCRs could be counted quantitatively and reproducibly. Under the source paper's analysis protocol: Samples had a median of about 96,000 TCRs, with a range from about 23,224 to 750,000. V, J and CDR3 annotation of the TCR reads was carried out using the Decombinator software suite. For PS versus PT1 abundance plots, all samples were subsampled to the same number of TCRs (28,000). Expanded TCRs were defined as absent before sensitization and observed at least eight times at the 2-week time point. TCRdb ran its own pipeline on the public reads, namely fastp trimming at Q25 and MiXCR clone calling, and kept in-frame beta chains. One record per CDR3 amino acid sequence lists the most common genes and DNA. Clone size and V and J calls follow TCRdb, not the original study. The sample data list tens of thousands of distinct CDR3 sequences, and approximately 12% of these were observed just once. Jointly, the top ten make up less than 2.5% of the sample.

This clonotype was seen ten or more times. Its cognate antigen has yet to be identified. The sample holds no much larger clone one base away, and base qualities are not on file. The V and J segments used are TRBV3-1 and TRBJ2-1; 8 nucleotides in the junction match TRBD1. Sequencing used whole blood, obtained in connection with sensitization to the hapten diphenylcyclopropenone (DPC). This clonotype was sampled from a woman aged 40-49 years with alopecia areata. Some clones in this sample may be carry-over from other donors' samples. In nucleotides, the sequence is TGTGCCAGCAGCCACCGGGGACAGGCCTACAATGAGCAGTTCTTC. It specifies CASSHRGQAYNEQFF.